Given below is one T cell receptor (beta chain) in context. These data come from a study of radiotherapy plus CTLA-4 blockade in lung cancer. CDR1 and CDR2 from the germline V gene are SGHVS and FQNEAQ. V gave up 4 bases and J gave up 2 bases, with 17 bases separating them. This CDR3 comprises 17 residues. Sequenced by immunoSEQ multiplex PCR; TCRdb stores in-frame clones only, minus some. The table records 55,000 to 80,000 clones, more than 75% of them present only once. This clonotype was obtained from a human donor with non-small cell lung cancer who had a complete response to radiotherapy plus ipilimumab. The specimen was peripheral blood, collected from a patient treated with radiotherapy plus ipilimumab. The gene calls are TRBV7-8 and TRBJ2-2, with D possibly being TRBD1 (6 bases). CDR3 nucleotides: TGTGCCAGCAGCTATCGACAGGCTAAACAAAACACCGGGGAGCTGTTTTTT. Protein: CASSYRQAKQNTGELFF.